This TCR beta chain originates from a study of blood T cell repertoires in COVID-19. Study background: The analysed material was cDNA or gDNA that came from T cells, B-cell-depleted T cells, or PBMCs.

After removal of 3 bases from V and 2 bases from J, the junction contained 5 bases not matched to a gene. In germline, CDR1 is KGHDR, CDR2 SFDVKD. There are 16 residues in the CDR3. Authors' analysis steps: By means of reference gene primer amplification, nucleated cell counts were estimated. The method was immunoSEQ multiplex PCR; TCRdb's version includes in-frame clones alone and lacks a portion of them. V, J and clone size are those of that table, while D and trimming were read from the DNA. The profile covers over 65,000 clones, with 81% appearing a single time and roughly 8.3% taken by the ten largest.

Sequenced input: peripheral blood. The sequence came from a human donor in a cohort sampled during active COVID-19. The V call is TRBV24-1, the J call TRBJ2-3, with 9 bases lining up with TRBD1. CDR3 in amino acids: CATSDPRDRATDTQYF. In DNA, the CDR3 is TGTGCCACCAGTGATCCCCGGGACAGGGCCACAGATACGCAGTATTTT.